This T cell receptor (beta chain) was identified during a study of vaccination and CD4 T cells after COVID-19. CDR1 and CDR2 from the germline V gene are SGHNT and YENEEA. This CDR3 is 15 amino acids long. Trimming removed 3 bases from V and 0 bases from J, with 12 bases in between. The assay that was used to sequence DNA from cultured CD4+ T cells was the Oncomine TCR Beta short-read assay. Cultured CD4+ T cells yielded the extracted genomic DNA. Using its own MiXCR run on the PCR reads, TCRdb lists one record per CDR3 protein. This sample carries more than 9,000 distinct CDR3 sequences, 40% to 60% of them seen once, and the ten largest clones take roughly 15%. Broader study findings: Researchers report that a median about 89% of reactive clones in convalescent patients surfaced only post-vaccination.

This clonotype was found a few times. Antigen: not known. The treatment: approximately 9-day PBMC culture with coronavirus spike peptide pools or control peptides (ViraFEST assay). Sequenced: CD4+ T cells from blood, cultured in vitro. The V and J genes are TRBV11-3 and TRBJ2-7, with D uncertain. The sequence was collected from a human donor who had recovered from COVID-19. The CDR3 is CASSLVHLISYEQYF. The CDR3 bases are TGTGCCAGCAGCTTGGTCCATTTGATCTCCTACGAGCAGTACTTC.